The 25 T cell receptor beta chains below were found in one sample sequenced in a study of blood T cell repertoires in COVID-19. Measured with immunoSEQ multiplex PCR; TCRdb has only the in-frame clones, and not every one. The table has approximately 140,000 clones, around 83% seen once. Sequencing input: peripheral blood. These TCRs come from a woman aged 55-70 years with acute or convalescent COVID-19.

In DNA, the CDR3 is TGCGCCAGCAGCACTGGACAGGGGTTGAACACTGAAGCTTTCTTT. It specifies CASSTGQGLNTEAFF. V and J are TRBV5-1 and TRBJ1-1, with 9 bases matching TRBD1. Germline CDR1 and CDR2: SGHRS and YFSETQ. The V and J ends lost 4 bases and 0 bases, in that order; junction bases with no gene match: 4. The CDR3 is 15 residues long.

This clone was seen more than once but under ten times. V and J are TRBV5-1 and TRBJ2-5; TRBD1 matches at 7 bases. The CDR3 extends over 13 amino acids. V trimming: 4 bases; J trimming: 5 bases; junction bases outside the gene matches: 5. CDR1 is SGHRS, CDR2 YFSETQ, per germline. The CDR3 DNA is TGCGCCAGCAGCACGGACAGGCGGGAGACCCAGTACTTC. It translates to CASSTDRRETQYF.

The V gene is TRBV3-1 (or the pseudogene TRBV3-2), the J gene TRBJ1-2; D is perhaps TRBD1 (6 bases). CDR3 length: 13 amino acids. The V gene's germline CDR1 is LGHDT and CDR2 YNNKEL (reference sequence). Trimming left V 5 bases short and J 8 bases short, with 15 bases between. The CDR3 here is CASSTGRGGGYTF. The CDR3 nucleotides are TGTGCCAGCAGCACGGGACGAGGGGGAGGCTACACCTTC.

V and J are TRBV2 and TRBJ1-1; D uncertain. Germline-derived CDR1 and CDR2 are SNHLY and FYNNEI. This CDR3 has 16 amino acids. V gave up 5 bases and J gave up 0 bases, with 16 bases separating them. The CDR3 region is CASSLPPPRLNTEAFF. CDR3 bases: TGTGCCAGCAGTCTACCTCCACCACGGTTGAACACTGAAGCTTTCTTT.

This chain connects TRBV30 to TRBJ1-5, with D unclear. The CDR3 runs to 14 residues. The germline V gene encodes CDR1 GTSNPN and CDR2 SVGIG (reference sequence). Trimming shortened V by 0 bases and J by 2 bases, and 8 bases separated the two germline ends. The CDR3 DNA is TGTGCCTGGAGTGTACTAACGGGCAATCAGCCCCAGCATTTT. Amino acid sequence: CAWSVLTGNQPQHF.

The chain is built from TRBV28 and TRBJ2-7, with 8 bases fitting TRBD1. The germline gives CDR1 MDHEN, CDR2 SYDVKM. The CDR3 length is 15 residues. After removal of 2 bases from V and 7 bases from J, the junction contained 10 bases not matched to a gene. For the CDR3, the DNA is TGTGCCAGCAGTTTACATGGTCAGGGGGCGCGGGAGCAGTACTTC. Translating gives CASSLHGQGAREQYF.

In its sample, this clone was seen once. The CDR3 DNA reads as TGCGCCAGCAGCTTGGACCTACTAGCGGGGGACACCCCGCAAGAGACCCAGTACTTC. This encodes CASSLDLLAGDTPQETQYF. J is TRBJ2-5 and V is TRBV5-1; 11 bases are shared with TRBD2. The CDR3 runs 19 residues. Trimming removed 0 bases from V and 2 bases from J; junction bases left unmatched: 12. The V gene's germline CDR1 is SGHRS and CDR2 YFSETQ.

For the CDR3, the DNA is TGTGCCAGTAGTATACGGGGTGGTGGCTATGGCTACACCTTC. Translating it yields CASSIRGGGYGYTF. V and J are TRBV19 and TRBJ1-2; D is undetermined. Per the germline V gene, CDR1 is LNHDA and CDR2 is SQIVND (reference sequence). V was shortened by 2 bases and J by 4 bases, with 11 bases between the two germline ends. This CDR3 is 14 amino acids long. The whole variable domain, filled in from reference TRBV19 and TRBJ1-2, reads DGGITQSPKYLFRKEGQNVTLSCEQNLNHDAMYWYRQDPGQGLRLIYYSQIVNDFQKGDIAEGYSVSREKKESFPLTVTSAQKNPTAFYLCASSIRGGGYGYTFGSGTRLTVV.

The chain uses TRBV29-1 and TRBJ2-1, with D perhaps matching TRBD2 (5 bases). Germline CDR1 is SQVTM and CDR2 is ANQGSEA. Trimming left V 7 bases short and J 0 bases short, with 13 bases between. The CDR3 consists of 14 residues. CDR3 coding DNA: TGCAGCGCCGATCGGAGGTCCTCCTACAATGAGCAGTTCTTC. As protein: CSADRRSSYNEQFF.

The chain recombines TRBV7-9 with TRBJ1-2, with a tentative D call TRBD1 (5 bases). This CDR3 has 12 amino acids. Germline V CDR1 and CDR2: SEHNR, FQNEAQ (reference sequence). Between the trimmed V and J ends, which lost 1 base and 8 bases, there was a span of 8 bases. The DNA of the CDR3 is TGTGCCAGCAGCTTAGGTAGGGGCGGCTACACCTTC. It yields the protein CASSLGRGGYTF.

The rearrangement links TRBV9 to TRBJ2-2; 8 nucleotides agree with TRBD1. J was trimmed by 4 bases and V by 1 base; bases with no gene match: 9. The CDR3 is 17 amino acids. The germline V gene encodes CDR1 SGDLS and CDR2 YYNGEE. CDR3 DNA: TGTGCCAGCAGCGTAAAAGACAGGGGAGTCTTCACCGGGGAGCTGTTTTTT. Encoded protein: CASSVKDRGVFTGELFF.

This chain links TRBV7-8 with TRBJ1-5; 7 bases fit TRBD1. CDR1 SGHVS and CDR2 FQNEAQ come from the germline V gene. The CDR3 contains 15 residues. After removal of 4 bases from V and 6 bases from J, the junction contained 9 bases not matched to a gene. CDR3 amino acids: CASSSDRVRLQPQHF. CDR3 bases: TGTGCCAGCAGCTCAGACAGGGTAAGACTTCAGCCCCAGCATTTT.

This clone was seen more than once but under ten times. The rearrangement joins TRBV6-5 to TRBJ1-4, with 8 bases identical to TRBD1. V gave up 6 bases and J gave up 5 bases; unmatched junction bases: 5. Germline V gene data show CDR1 as MNHEY and CDR2 as SVGAGI. The CDR3 is 14 amino acids. The CDR3 region is CASRGQDRNEKLFF. In nucleotides, the CDR3 is TGTGCCAGCAGGGGACAGGATCGCAATGAAAAACTGTTTTTT.

This clone occurred a few times. This rearrangement joins TRBV19 to TRBJ2-5; tentatively, D is TRBD1 (5 bases). Germline CDR1 and CDR2: LNHDA and SQIVND (reference sequence). Trimming pared 5 bases from V and 3 bases from J, leaving 10 bases between. The CDR3 is 13 residues long. CDR3 loop: CASSSDIEETQYF. The CDR3 coding sequence is TGTGCCAGTAGTTCGGACATAGAAGAGACCCAGTACTTC. Full variable domain (missing parts from reference TRBV19 and TRBJ2-5): DGGITQSPKYLFRKEGQNVTLSCEQNLNHDAMYWYRQDPGQGLRLIYYSQIVNDFQKGDIAEGYSVSREKKESFPLTVTSAQKNPTAFYLCASSSDIEETQYFGPGTRLLVL.

The V and J genes are TRBV18 and TRBJ1-2, with 7 nucleotides matching TRBD1. The germline gives CDR1 KGHSH, CDR2 LQKENI. V lost 1 base to trimming and J lost 2 bases; unmatched junction nucleotides: 13. The CDR3 runs to 18 residues. This CDR3 reads CASSPLGTPGTVNYGYTF. CDR3 sequence (DNA): TGTGCCAGCTCACCACTAGGTACGCCTGGGACAGTCAACTATGGCTACACCTTC.

CDR3: CASSLNPGQGYGYTF. As DNA, the CDR3 is TGCGCCAGCAGCTTGAACCCTGGACAGGGGTATGGCTACACCTTC. The chain combines TRBV5-1 with TRBJ1-2, with 9 bases aligning to TRBD1. CDR1 SGHRS and CDR2 YFSETQ come from the germline V gene. CDR3 size: 15 residues. Unmatched junction bases numbered 6, after V lost 1 base and J lost 5 bases.

The chain employs TRBV5-5 and TRBJ2-2, with D possibly TRBD2 on 6 matching bases. The CDR3 runs to 16 residues. Germline CDR1 reads SGHKS; CDR2 reads YYEKEE (reference sequence). Trimming removed 2 bases at V and 5 bases at J, with 16 bases between. CDR3 DNA: TGTGCCAGCAGCTTCCCCTCCGGGGGTGGGACCGGGGAGCTGTTTTTT. Amino acid sequence: CASSFPSGGGTGELFF.

This rearrangement joins TRBV10-3 to TRBJ1-5, with 8 positions matching TRBD1. This CDR3 is built from 13 residues. With V trimmed by 10 bases and J by 4 bases, 6 bases remained unmatched. Germline loops: CDR1 ENHRY, CDR2 SYGVKD. The CDR3 sequence: CATGQGRNQPQHF. CDR3 bases: TGTGCCACTGGACAGGGAAGAAATCAGCCCCAGCATTTT.

The chain joins TRBV28 to TRBJ1-2, with D maybe TRBD1 (5 bases). The CDR3 extends over 11 amino acids. Trimming removed 7 bases at V and 7 bases at J, with 10 bases between. Germline CDR1 is MDHEN and CDR2 is SYDVKM. The CDR3 sequence is CASIGVSGYTF. The DNA of the CDR3 is TGTGCCAGCATAGGGGTGTCTGGCTACACCTTC.

The chain links TRBV18 to TRBJ2-3; 7 positions match TRBD2. V shed 7 bases and J 6 bases; nucleotides not matched to a gene: 1. CDR1 is KGHSH, CDR2 LQKENI, per germline. The CDR3 loop spans 11 amino acids. For the CDR3, the DNA is TGTGCCAGCTGCGGGGGTGATACGCAGTATTTT. The encoded protein is CASCGGDTQYF.

The rearrangement uses TRBV6-5 and TRBJ1-1, with D possibly being TRBD1 (6 bases). Germline V gene data show CDR1 as MNHEY and CDR2 as SVGAGI. Trimming cost V 11 bases and J 3 bases, with 19 bases left between them. This CDR3 is 14 amino acids long. CDR3 sequence reads: CAGAKDRRHTEAFF. The CDR3 DNA follows: TGTGCCGGGGCCAAGGACAGACGACACACTGAAGCTTTCTTT.

This sequence joins TRBV4-1 and TRBJ2-1; 7 bases match TRBD1. V was pared by 2 bases and J by 5 bases, with 12 bases of the junction left unmatched. CDR1 and CDR2 (germline): MGHRA, YSYEKL. The CDR3 covers 17 residues. In DNA form, the CDR3 reads TGCGCCAGCAGCCAAACCCGGGACAGCTCGTCCCACAATGAGCAGTTCTTC. Its protein product is CASSQTRDSSSHNEQFF.

V gene TRBV5-4 combines with J gene TRBJ1-5, with D unresolved. The germline CDR1 and CDR2 sequences are SGHNT and YYREEE (reference sequence). This CDR3 region has 15 residues. V gave up 9 bases and J gave up 4 bases, with 20 bases separating them. The CDR3 nucleotides are TGTGCCACCCGGGAAAACCCGGTCGCTAATCAGCCCCAGCATTTT. Protein product: CATRENPVANQPQHF.

This sequence joins TRBV29-1 and TRBJ1-2; a weak D match, TRBD1 (6 bases). The CDR3 covers 15 residues. Per the germline V gene, CDR1 is SQVTM and CDR2 is ANQGSEA. Trimming took 0 bases from V and 2 from J, leaving 13 bases between them. The CDR3 DNA is TGCAGCGTTGAAGAATTGCGGGGGCGGAACTATGGCTACACCTTC. Translated: CSVEELRGRNYGYTF.

Many counts were recorded for this clone. This rearrangement joins TRBV6-5 to TRBJ2-2, with 7 bases matching TRBD1. J was trimmed by 0 bases and V by 7 bases; bases with no gene match: 2. This CDR3 spans 14 amino acids. Germline V gene sequence: CDR1 MNHEY, CDR2 SVGAGI. For the CDR3, the DNA is TGTGCCAGCACGGGACAGCCGAACACCGGGGAGCTGTTTTTT. This codes for CASTGQPNTGELFF.